The text below deals with one T cell receptor (beta chain). The data were obtained in a study of blood T cell repertoires in COVID-19. Looking at the study overall: Samples of COVID-19 (acute and convalescent) were obtained from the United States, Italy and Spain. PBMCs, B-cell-depleted T cells, or T cells were the source of the cDNA or gDNA that made up the material.

In the original analysis: Estimated nucleated cell counts came from reference gene primer amplification. TCRdb's table, derived via immunoSEQ multiplex PCR, lists solely in-frame clones and lacks some. V and J calls and clone size follow that table, whereas D and trimming were derived from the DNA. The data show 190,000 or so clones, approximately 87% seen once. V gave up 2 bases and J gave up 1 base; unmatched junction bases: 12. The length of the CDR3 is 18 residues. The germline gives CDR1 LNHDA, CDR2 SQIVND (reference sequence). The clonotype was recovered from a man aged 60 to 75 who had recovered from COVID-19. The sequenced material came from peripheral blood. The chain employs TRBV19 and TRBJ2-7; 9 bases fit TRBD2. CDR3: CASSITGASGVFSYEQYF. As DNA, the CDR3 is TGTGCCAGTAGTATAACTGGGGCTAGCGGGGTTTTTTCCTACGAGCAGTACTTC. Full variable domain (rest looked up from reference TRBV19 and TRBJ2-7): DGGITQSPKYLFRKEGQNVTLSCEQNLNHDAMYWYRQDPGQGLRLIYYSQIVNDFQKGDIAEGYSVSREKKESFPLTVTSAQKNPTAFYLCASSITGASGVFSYEQYFGPGTRLTVT.